Listed below are T cell receptor beta chains from one sample, sequenced in a study of blood T cell repertoires in COVID-19. Some clones are missing from TCRdb's copy, which holds only in-frame ones; the method was immunoSEQ multiplex PCR. The table lists about 280,000 clones, roughly 87% of them singletons, with about an eighth in the top ten. Material: peripheral blood. All receptors come from a human donor in a cohort sampled during active COVID-19. Each CDR3 is given with its conserved first and last residue. The order of the fields is clone size, J gene, D gene, V gene, CDR3 length, CDR3 protein, CDR3 DNA. D genes are given only for firm matches. Clone sizes are given selectively: once, few, many, or a class where the clone is expanded.

clone_size: few; j_call: TRBJ2-7; d_call: TRBD1; v_call: TRBV7-9; cdr3_length: 16; cdr3_aa: CASSSGTGVITYEQYF; cdr3_nt: TGTGCCAGCAGCTCCGGGACAGGGGTGATAACCTACGAGCAGTACTTC
clone_size: NA; j_call: TRBJ2-7; d_call: TRBD1; v_call: TRBV7-3; cdr3_length: 15; cdr3_aa: CASSLTTGGLTEQYF; cdr3_nt: TGTGCCAGCAGCTTAACGACAGGGGGGCTTACCGAGCAGTACTTC
clone_size: NA; j_call: TRBJ1-2; d_call: NA; v_call: TRBV15; cdr3_length: 13; cdr3_aa: CATSIDTNYGYTF; cdr3_nt: TGTGCCACCAGCATAGACACTAACTATGGCTACACCTTC
clone_size: NA; j_call: TRBJ1-5; d_call: TRBD1; v_call: TRBV27; cdr3_length: 16; cdr3_aa: CASSLPGTGGFQPQHF; cdr3_nt: TGTGCCAGCAGTCTACCGGGGACAGGGGGCTTTCAGCCCCAGCATTTT
clone_size: NA; j_call: TRBJ1-1; d_call: NA; v_call: TRBV24-1; cdr3_length: 15; cdr3_aa: CATSGGPGVNTEAFF; cdr3_nt: TGTGCCACCAGCGGGGGGCCGGGGGTGAACACTGAAGCTTTCTTT
clone_size: NA; j_call: TRBJ2-5; d_call: TRBD1; v_call: TRBV6-5; cdr3_length: 15; cdr3_aa: CASRAGTGLLMTQYF; cdr3_nt: TGTGCCAGCAGAGCCGGGACAGGGCTATTAATGACCCAGTACTTC
clone_size: NA; j_call: TRBJ2-2; d_call: TRBD1; v_call: TRBV5-5; cdr3_length: 18; cdr3_aa: CASSLAMGRDRATGELFF; cdr3_nt: TGTGCCAGCAGCTTGGCAATGGGCCGGGACAGGGCCACCGGGGAGCTGTTTTTT
clone_size: NA; j_call: TRBJ1-2; d_call: NA; v_call: TRBV20-1; cdr3_length: 11; cdr3_aa: CSASAQSGYTF; cdr3_nt: TGCAGTGCCAGTGCTCAAAGCGGCTACACCTTC
clone_size: NA; j_call: TRBJ2-6; d_call: NA; v_call: TRBV18; cdr3_length: 16; cdr3_aa: CASSPPLGTRANVLTF; cdr3_nt: TGTGCCAGCTCACCACCGTTGGGGACTCGGGCCAACGTCCTGACTTTC
clone_size: NA; j_call: TRBJ1-2; d_call: NA; v_call: TRBV6-5; cdr3_length: 13; cdr3_aa: CASSPKIIGGYTF; cdr3_nt: TGTGCCAGCAGCCCAAAAATAATTGGCGGCTACACCTTC
clone_size: NA; j_call: TRBJ2-5; d_call: NA; v_call: TRBV12-3/TRBV12-4; cdr3_length: 13; cdr3_aa: CASSFGLKETQYF; cdr3_nt: TGTGCCAGCAGCTTCGGACTTAAAGAGACCCAGTACTTC
clone_size: few; j_call: TRBJ2-2; d_call: TRBD2; v_call: TRBV5-1; cdr3_length: 16; cdr3_aa: CASSRTSGIVSGELFF; cdr3_nt: TGCGCCAGCAGCCGGACTAGCGGGATCGTTTCCGGGGAGCTGTTTTTT
clone_size: NA; j_call: TRBJ2-1; d_call: TRBD2; v_call: TRBV5-5; cdr3_length: 16; cdr3_aa: CASSLTAGGRYNEQFF; cdr3_nt: TGTGCCAGCAGCCTAACTGCGGGAGGGCGATACAATGAGCAGTTCTTC
clone_size: NA; j_call: TRBJ2-3; d_call: NA; v_call: TRBV21-1; cdr3_length: 15; cdr3_aa: CASSSESGNTDTQYF; cdr3_nt: TGTGCCAGCAGCAGTGAAAGCGGAAACACAGATACGCAGTATTTT
clone_size: NA; j_call: TRBJ2-1; d_call: TRBD2; v_call: TRBV28; cdr3_length: 14; cdr3_aa: CASMTGGPVSYQFF; cdr3_nt: TGTGCCAGCATGACGGGAGGGCCGGTATCCTATCAGTTCTTC
clone_size: many; j_call: TRBJ1-5; d_call: TRBD1; v_call: TRBV27; cdr3_length: 14; cdr3_aa: CASSWTGSNQPQHF; cdr3_nt: TGTGCCAGCAGTTGGACAGGGAGCAATCAGCCCCAGCATTTT
clone_size: NA; j_call: TRBJ2-4; d_call: TRBD2; v_call: TRBV19; cdr3_length: 15; cdr3_aa: CASSITSGSLDIQYF; cdr3_nt: TGTGCCAGTAGTATCACTAGCGGGAGTTTGGACATTCAGTACTTC
clone_size: NA; j_call: TRBJ2-3; d_call: TRBD2; v_call: TRBV5-8; cdr3_length: 16; cdr3_aa: CASSNSGRALVDTQYF; cdr3_nt: TGTGCCAGCAGCAATAGCGGGAGGGCCTTGGTAGATACGCAGTATTTT
clone_size: few; j_call: TRBJ1-1; d_call: TRBD1; v_call: TRBV4-1; cdr3_length: 17; cdr3_aa: CASSQDRRQGARTEAFF; cdr3_nt: TGCGCCAGCAGCCAAGATCGTAGGCAGGGGGCGCGGACTGAAGCTTTCTTT
clone_size: NA; j_call: TRBJ1-5; d_call: NA; v_call: TRBV28; cdr3_length: 13; cdr3_aa: CASSFFRNQPQHF; cdr3_nt: TGTGCCAGCAGTTTCTTTAGAAATCAGCCCCAGCATTTT
clone_size: NA; j_call: TRBJ1-5; d_call: NA; v_call: TRBV30; cdr3_length: 13; cdr3_aa: CAWAYFGGQPQHF; cdr3_nt: TGTGCCTGGGCTTACTTCGGGGGACAGCCCCAGCATTTT
clone_size: few; j_call: TRBJ2-7; d_call: TRBD2; v_call: TRBV7-8; cdr3_length: 16; cdr3_aa: CASSLALGRLAREQYF; cdr3_nt: TGTGCCAGCAGCTTAGCGTTGGGGAGACTAGCGCGAGAGCAGTACTTC
clone_size: NA; j_call: TRBJ2-3; d_call: NA; v_call: TRBV29-1; cdr3_length: 16; cdr3_aa: CSVQEYLETSTDTQYF; cdr3_nt: TGCAGCGTTCAAGAATATCTGGAGACTAGCACAGATACGCAGTATTTT